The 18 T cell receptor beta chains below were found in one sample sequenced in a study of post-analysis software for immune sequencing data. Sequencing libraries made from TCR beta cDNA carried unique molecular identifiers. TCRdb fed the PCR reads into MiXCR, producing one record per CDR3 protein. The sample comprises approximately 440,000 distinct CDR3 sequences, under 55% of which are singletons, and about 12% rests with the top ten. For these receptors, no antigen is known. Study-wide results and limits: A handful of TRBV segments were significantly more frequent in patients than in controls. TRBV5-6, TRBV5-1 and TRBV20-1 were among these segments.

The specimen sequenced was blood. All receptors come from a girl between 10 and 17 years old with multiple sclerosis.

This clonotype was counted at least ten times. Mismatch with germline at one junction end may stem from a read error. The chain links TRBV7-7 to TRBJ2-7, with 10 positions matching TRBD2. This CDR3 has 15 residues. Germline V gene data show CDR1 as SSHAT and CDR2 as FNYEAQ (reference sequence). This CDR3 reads CASSLLAGSSYEQYF. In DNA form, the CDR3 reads TGTGCTAGCAGTCTACTAGCGGGGAGCTCCTACGAGCAGTACTTC. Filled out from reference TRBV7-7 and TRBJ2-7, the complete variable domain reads GAGVSQSPRYKVTKRGQDVTLRCDPISSHATLYWYQQALGQGPEFLTYFNYEAQPDKSGLPSDRFSAERPEGSISTLTIQRTEQRDSAMYRCASSLLAGSSYEQYFGPGTRLTVT.

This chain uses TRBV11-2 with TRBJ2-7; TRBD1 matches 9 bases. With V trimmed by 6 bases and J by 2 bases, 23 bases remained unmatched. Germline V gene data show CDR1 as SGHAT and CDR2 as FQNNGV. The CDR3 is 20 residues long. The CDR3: CASRARTNRGQSPRPYEQYF. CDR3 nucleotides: TGTGCCAGCAGGGCGAGGACTAACAGGGGGCAGAGTCCTCGCCCCTACGAGCAGTACTTC.

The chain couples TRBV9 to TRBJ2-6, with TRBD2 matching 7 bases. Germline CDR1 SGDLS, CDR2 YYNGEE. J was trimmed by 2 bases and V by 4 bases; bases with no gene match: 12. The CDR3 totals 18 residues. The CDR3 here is CASSSTNGRTTGANVLTF. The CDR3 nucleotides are TGTGCCAGCAGCAGCACTAACGGGAGGACCACTGGGGCCAACGTCCTGACTTTC.

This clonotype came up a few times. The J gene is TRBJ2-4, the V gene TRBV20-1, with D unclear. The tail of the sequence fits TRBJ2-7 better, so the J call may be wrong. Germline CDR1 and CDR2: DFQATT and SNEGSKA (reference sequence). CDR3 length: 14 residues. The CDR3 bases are TGCAGTGCCCCAAGTTTCTTAGCAATGCACGAGCAGTACTTC. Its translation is CSAPSFLAMHEQYF.

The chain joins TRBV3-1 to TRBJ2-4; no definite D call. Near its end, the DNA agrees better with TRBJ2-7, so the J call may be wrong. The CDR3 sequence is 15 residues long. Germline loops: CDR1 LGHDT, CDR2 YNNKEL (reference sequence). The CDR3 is CASSRDPQSTYEQYF. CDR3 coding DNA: TGTGCCAGCAGCCGTGACCCTCAATCTACCTACGAGCAGTACTTC.

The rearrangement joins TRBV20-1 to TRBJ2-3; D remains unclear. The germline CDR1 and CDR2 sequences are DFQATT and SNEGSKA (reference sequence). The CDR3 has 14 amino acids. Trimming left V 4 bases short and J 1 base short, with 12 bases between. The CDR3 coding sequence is TGCAGTGCTACCAAGGATGGGCGCACAGATACGCAGTATTTT. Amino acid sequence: CSATKDGRTDTQYF.

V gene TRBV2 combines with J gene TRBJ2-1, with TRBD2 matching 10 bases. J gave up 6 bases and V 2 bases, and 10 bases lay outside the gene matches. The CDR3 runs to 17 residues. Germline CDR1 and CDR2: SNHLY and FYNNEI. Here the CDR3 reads CASSEILAGTTSNEQFF. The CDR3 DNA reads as TGTGCCAGCAGTGAAATACTAGCGGGAACGACTAGCAATGAGCAGTTCTTC.

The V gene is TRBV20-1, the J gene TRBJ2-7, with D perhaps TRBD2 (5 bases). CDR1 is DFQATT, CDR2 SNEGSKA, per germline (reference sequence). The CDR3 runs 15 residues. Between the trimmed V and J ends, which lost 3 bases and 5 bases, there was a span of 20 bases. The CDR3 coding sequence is TGCAGTGCTAGTACGAGGAAGGTGGCGGGCAACGAGCAGTACTTC. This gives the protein CSASTRKVAGNEQYF.

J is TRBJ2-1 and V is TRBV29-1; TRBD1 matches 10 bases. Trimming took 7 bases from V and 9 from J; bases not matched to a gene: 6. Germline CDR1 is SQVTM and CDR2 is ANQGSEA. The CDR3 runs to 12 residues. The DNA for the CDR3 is TGCAGCGCCGGACAGGGGGGGGGTGAGCAGTTCTTC. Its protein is CSAGQGGGEQFF.

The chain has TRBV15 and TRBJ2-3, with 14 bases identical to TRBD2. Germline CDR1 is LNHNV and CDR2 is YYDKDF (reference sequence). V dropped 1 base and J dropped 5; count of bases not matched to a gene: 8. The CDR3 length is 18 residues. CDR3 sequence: CATSRVRGLAGEEDTQYF. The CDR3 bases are TGTGCCACCAGCAGAGTACGGGGACTAGCGGGAGAGGAAGATACGCAGTATTTT.

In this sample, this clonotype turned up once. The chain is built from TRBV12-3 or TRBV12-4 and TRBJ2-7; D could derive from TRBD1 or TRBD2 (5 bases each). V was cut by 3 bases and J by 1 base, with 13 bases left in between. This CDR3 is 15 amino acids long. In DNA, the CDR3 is TGTGCCAGCAGTTTGGAAGGGGACGTATCCTACGAGCAGTACTTC. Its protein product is CASSLEGDVSYEQYF.

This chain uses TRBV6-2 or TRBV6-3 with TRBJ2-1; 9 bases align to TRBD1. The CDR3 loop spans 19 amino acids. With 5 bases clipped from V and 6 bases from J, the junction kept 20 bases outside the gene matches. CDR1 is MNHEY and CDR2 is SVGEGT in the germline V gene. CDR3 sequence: CASSKAKGHSGTGINEQFF. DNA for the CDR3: TGTGCCAGCAGTAAAGCCAAAGGGCATTCCGGGACAGGGATCAATGAGCAGTTCTTC.

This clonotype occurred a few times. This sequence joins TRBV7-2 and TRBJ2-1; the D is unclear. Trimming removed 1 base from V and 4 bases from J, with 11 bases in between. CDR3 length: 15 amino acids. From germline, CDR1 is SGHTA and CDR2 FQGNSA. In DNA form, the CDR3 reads TGTGCCAGCAGCTTAGTCACCCAGAGATACAATGAGCAGTTCTTC. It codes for CASSLVTQRYNEQFF.

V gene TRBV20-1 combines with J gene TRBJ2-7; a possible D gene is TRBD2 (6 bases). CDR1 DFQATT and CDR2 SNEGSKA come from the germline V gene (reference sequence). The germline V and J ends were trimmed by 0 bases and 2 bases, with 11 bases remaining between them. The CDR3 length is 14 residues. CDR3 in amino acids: CSARDSPGAYEQYF. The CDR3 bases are TGCAGTGCTAGAGATTCCCCGGGAGCCTACGAGCAGTACTTC.

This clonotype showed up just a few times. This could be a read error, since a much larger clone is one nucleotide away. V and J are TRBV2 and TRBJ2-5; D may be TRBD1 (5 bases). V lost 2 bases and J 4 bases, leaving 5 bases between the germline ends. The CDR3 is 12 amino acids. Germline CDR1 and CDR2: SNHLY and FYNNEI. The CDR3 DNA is TGTGCCAGCAGTGAACAGGGAGAGACCCAGTACTTC. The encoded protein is CASSEQGETQYF.

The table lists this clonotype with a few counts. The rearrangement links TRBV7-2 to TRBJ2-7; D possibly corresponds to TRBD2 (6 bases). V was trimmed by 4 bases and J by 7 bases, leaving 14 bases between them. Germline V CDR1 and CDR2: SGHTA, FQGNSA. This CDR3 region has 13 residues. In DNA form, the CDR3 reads TGTGCCAGCAGCTCTCTAAGGGCGGGGGAGCAGTACTTC. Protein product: CASSSLRAGEQYF.

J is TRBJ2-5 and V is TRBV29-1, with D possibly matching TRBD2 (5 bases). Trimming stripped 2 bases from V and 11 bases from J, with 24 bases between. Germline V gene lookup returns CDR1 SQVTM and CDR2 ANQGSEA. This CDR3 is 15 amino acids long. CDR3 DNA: TGCAGCGTTGAAAGGGCCAGCGGACTCAACAATGAGCAGTACTTC. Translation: CSVERASGLNNEQYF.

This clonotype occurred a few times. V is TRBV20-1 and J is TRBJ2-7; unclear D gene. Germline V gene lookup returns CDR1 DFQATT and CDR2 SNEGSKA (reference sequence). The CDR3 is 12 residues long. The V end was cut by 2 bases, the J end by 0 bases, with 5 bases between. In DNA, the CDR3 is TGCAGTGCTAGATCTAGCTCCTACGAGCAGTACTTC. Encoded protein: CSARSSSYEQYF.